This is a list of T cell receptor beta chains from one sample in a study of T cell repertoires in cytomegalovirus infection. TCRdb ran MiXCR on the reads and lists one entry per CDR3 protein. This repertoire shows 650,000 to 850,000 distinct CDR3 sequences, 29% found once; its top ten account for 10% to 15%. No antigen has been identified for these receptors. This specimen consisted of cultured CD8+ T cells from PBMCs, obtained from culture after CMV antigen stimulation. The receptors shown here come from a human donor in good health (CMV status not recorded). Some clones in this sample may be carry-over from other donors' samples. CDR3s include the opening cysteine and the closing phenylalanine or tryptophan. A D gene is named only where the DNA matches it firmly. A row's size may be missing; if present it is once, few, many or a size class.

j_call clone_size d_call v_call cdr3_aa cdr3_nt
TRBJ1-1 NA NA TRBV10-2 CASKLNWGGMNTEAFF TGCGCCAGCAAGTTAAATTGGGGGGGGATGAACACTGAAGCTTTCTTT
TRBJ2-5 few NA TRBV19 CASRPAAEETQYF TGTGCCAGCCGGCCTGCGGCAGAAGAGACCCAGTACTTC
TRBJ1-1 few NA TRBV6-1 CASSEARTLNTEAFF TGTGCCAGCAGTGAAGCCCGGACACTTAACACTGAAGCTTTCTTT
TRBJ2-1 NA NA TRBV19 CASSIGGDSYNEQFF TGTGCCAGTAGTATAGGGGGGGACAGCTACAATGAGCAGTTCTTC
TRBJ1-2 NA TRBD1 TRBV29-1 CSVGRRDRDYGYTF TGCAGCGTTGGCCGCCGGGACAGGGACTATGGCTACACCTTC
TRBJ2-7 NA NA TRBV29-1 CSVEDAGTYEQYF TGCAGCGTTGAAGATGCCGGAACCTACGAGCAGTACTTC
TRBJ1-2 NA TRBD1 TRBV15 CATSRDRGQGRYGYTF TGTGCCACCAGCAGAGATCGGGGACAGGGGCGATATGGCTACACCTTC
TRBJ1-1 NA NA TRBV29-1 CSVEGGNQDTEAFF TGCAGCGTCGAAGGGGGGAACCAGGACACTGAAGCTTTCTTT
TRBJ1-2 many NA TRBV12-3/TRBV12-4 CASSFTSNYGYTF TGTGCCAGCAGTTTCACCAGCAACTATGGCTACACCTTC
TRBJ2-5 few NA TRBV27 CASSPLENQETQYF TGTGCCAGCAGTCCGCTCGAAAACCAAGAGACCCAGTACTTC
TRBJ2-1 few NA TRBV6-5 CASSYSLGRAVGNEQFF TGTGCCAGCAGTTACTCTCTGGGCAGGGCGGTCGGCAATGAGCAGTTCTTC
TRBJ1-1 few NA TRBV7-3 CASSLQGGMNTEAFF TGTGCCAGCAGCCTACAAGGAGGGATGAACACTGAAGCTTTCTTT
TRBJ2-1 few NA TRBV6-6 CASSYLRVEQFF TGTGCCAGCAGTTACTTGCGGGTCGAGCAGTTCTTC
TRBJ1-1 NA NA TRBV12-3/TRBV12-4 CASSALRDLNTEAFF TGTGCCAGCAGCGCCTTAAGGGATTTGAACACTGAAGCTTTCTTT
TRBJ2-7 NA NA TRBV10-3 CAILKIRDRVREQYF TGTGCCATCCTGAAGATCCGGGACCGAGTACGTGAGCAGTACTTC
TRBJ1-1 few NA TRBV6-2/TRBV6-3 CASEFGTEAFF TGTGCCAGCGAGTTTGGCACTGAAGCTTTCTTT
TRBJ1-2 many NA TRBV7-2 CASSLVWPGDDGYTF TGTGCCAGCAGCTTAGTGTGGCCAGGGGATGATGGCTACACCTTC
TRBJ2-1 NA NA TRBV27 CASSLQIPTSLVSEQFF TGTGCCAGCAGTTTACAGATCCCAACCTCATTGGTCAGTGAGCAGTTCTTC
TRBJ1-1 NA NA TRBV7-9 CASSSIPGAEAFF TGTGCCAGCAGCTCGATTCCCGGAGCTGAAGCTTTCTTT
TRBJ2-1 NA TRBD2 TRBV2 CASSTPGLKDEQFF TGTGCCAGCAGCACCCCGGGACTAAAGGATGAGCAGTTCTTC